This T cell receptor (beta chain) was captured by sequencing in a study of shared clonotypes between healthy human individuals. A single count supports this clone. The repertoire was sequenced with immunoSEQ multiplex PCR; TCRdb's copy has only in-frame clones and lacks some. The table lists around 1.6 million clones, around 98% of them singletons. Sequences were obtained from naive CD4+ T cells sorted from blood. Regarding subset: CD45RA+ positively selected. The TCR originated in a man aged 25 to 45 in good health.

DNA of the CDR3: TGCGCCAGCAGCGGACAGGGTTCGACTTTGACTGAAGCTTTCTTT. It codes for CASSGQGSTLTEAFF. The V and J genes are TRBV5-1 and TRBJ1-1; 8 bases match TRBD1. The CDR3 length is 15 residues. Germline CDR1 and CDR2: SGHRS and YFSETQ. V shed 4 bases and J 5 bases; nucleotides not matched to a gene: 10.